These T cell receptor beta chains were read from a single sample in a study of post-analysis software for immune sequencing data. TCRdb reanalysed the PCR reads using MiXCR and keeps one entry per CDR3 protein. Here the sample spans about 260,000 distinct CDR3 sequences, 36% being singletons. Source material: blood. Receptors were obtained from a girl between 10 and 17 years old with multiple sclerosis. The CDR3 runs from the conserved cysteine through the conserved F or W. Each record gives: J gene, V gene, clone size, CDR3 protein. Only part of the rows carry a size: once, few, many, or a class if the clone is expanded.

J gene: TRBJ1-2; V gene: TRBV7-9; clone size: many; CDR3 protein: CASSLAGPILYTF
J gene: TRBJ1-5; V gene: TRBV20-1; clone size: few; CDR3 protein: CSARDGVQPQHF
J gene: TRBJ2-5; V gene: TRBV5-4; clone size: once; CDR3 protein: CASRRDQETQYF
J gene: TRBJ1-5; V gene: TRBV7-2; clone size: once; CDR3 protein: CASSQPFQPQHF
J gene: TRBJ1-2; V gene: TRBV5-1; clone size: many; CDR3 protein: CASSFRQGYLSYGYTF
J gene: TRBJ1-3; V gene: TRBV29-1; clone size: -; CDR3 protein: CSVDGIWEHSGNTIYF
J gene: TRBJ2-7; V gene: TRBV11-2; clone size: -; CDR3 protein: CASSFYGEQYF
J gene: TRBJ2-1; V gene: TRBV20-1; clone size: -; CDR3 protein: CSARRASGTYNEQFF
J gene: TRBJ2-3; V gene: TRBV28; clone size: -; CDR3 protein: CASSPIGQGSNTQYF
J gene: TRBJ1-2; V gene: TRBV4-1; clone size: -; CDR3 protein: CASSQDGTGVAYGYTF
J gene: TRBJ2-5; V gene: TRBV29-1; clone size: many; CDR3 protein: CSVVRSYQETQYF
J gene: TRBJ2-1; V gene: TRBV9; clone size: many; CDR3 protein: CASSVEGTSGSPNEQFF
J gene: TRBJ2-3; V gene: TRBV10-3; clone size: many; CDR3 protein: CAISEPAGTRDTQYF
J gene: TRBJ1-2; V gene: TRBV7-9; clone size: many; CDR3 protein: CASSLGTVNYQGYTF
J gene: TRBJ1-1; V gene: TRBV6-5; clone size: -; CDR3 protein: CASSETADLTEAFF
J gene: -; V gene: TRBV28; clone size: -; CDR3 protein: CASSLNGETQYF
J gene: TRBJ2-1; V gene: TRBV6-1; clone size: many; CDR3 protein: CASSEGQLSEQFF
J gene: TRBJ1-6; V gene: TRBV10-1; clone size: -; CDR3 protein: CASSGSGGNSPLHF
J gene: TRBJ1-5; V gene: TRBV12-3/TRBV12-4; clone size: once; CDR3 protein: CASSFIPGGVGSNQPQHF
J gene: TRBJ2-7; V gene: TRBV28; clone size: -; CDR3 protein: CASAEARASYEQYF
J gene: TRBJ1-4; V gene: TRBV5-4; clone size: many; CDR3 protein: CASSLWPGGTNEKLFF
J gene: TRBJ1-2; V gene: TRBV5-1; clone size: many; CDR3 protein: CASSTGDGSNYGYTF
J gene: TRBJ2-1; V gene: TRBV29-1; clone size: -; CDR3 protein: CSVELGAKNEQFF
J gene: TRBJ2-2; V gene: TRBV9; clone size: few; CDR3 protein: CASSVEGQTGELFF
J gene: TRBJ2-1; V gene: TRBV12-3/TRBV12-4; clone size: many; CDR3 protein: CASSWWGRVDEQFF
J gene: TRBJ1-1; V gene: TRBV5-1; clone size: many; CDR3 protein: CASSSSEATEAFF
J gene: TRBJ1-4; V gene: TRBV20-1; clone size: few; CDR3 protein: CSASGGGSREKLFF
J gene: TRBJ2-1; V gene: TRBV5-1; clone size: many; CDR3 protein: CASSWESHNEQFF
J gene: TRBJ2-1; V gene: TRBV7-8; clone size: many; CDR3 protein: CASSARLAGTYNEQFF
J gene: TRBJ2-1; V gene: TRBV9; clone size: many; CDR3 protein: CASSPRGLAGFDEQFF
J gene: TRBJ2-5; V gene: TRBV5-1; clone size: -; CDR3 protein: CASSLYEGAYNEQYF
J gene: TRBJ2-3; V gene: TRBV9; clone size: many; CDR3 protein: CASSTEGSYPPRNTQYF
J gene: TRBJ2-3; V gene: TRBV4-1; clone size: many; CDR3 protein: CASSQDGQPTDTQYF
J gene: TRBJ2-7; V gene: TRBV28; clone size: many; CDR3 protein: CASRATGGLGNYEQYF
J gene: TRBJ2-5; V gene: TRBV7-2; clone size: -; CDR3 protein: CASSSGGVETQYF
J gene: TRBJ1-5; V gene: TRBV7-2; clone size: -; CDR3 protein: CVSSLADLGRWSQPQHF
J gene: TRBJ1-2; V gene: TRBV7-9; clone size: many; CDR3 protein: CASSLTSRGGTGGYGYTF
J gene: TRBJ2-6; V gene: TRBV6-5; clone size: few; CDR3 protein: CASSYLIGASSGANVRTF
J gene: TRBJ2-1; V gene: TRBV29-1; clone size: many; CDR3 protein: CSVERPGSPDEQFF
J gene: TRBJ2-7; V gene: TRBV11-2; clone size: few; CDR3 protein: CASSLVPGTAYEQYF
J gene: TRBJ2-7; V gene: TRBV29-1; clone size: -; CDR3 protein: CSVVRETYEQYF
J gene: TRBJ2-3; V gene: TRBV12-3/TRBV12-4; clone size: once; CDR3 protein: CASSLGGIRTDTQYF
J gene: TRBJ2-3; V gene: TRBV5-1; clone size: few; CDR3 protein: CASSFGSSGDTQYF
J gene: TRBJ2-1; V gene: TRBV6-5; clone size: many; CDR3 protein: CASKKGVEQFF
J gene: TRBJ2-7; V gene: TRBV6-1; clone size: many; CDR3 protein: CASSVVGTGGNEQYF
J gene: TRBJ1-4; V gene: TRBV4-2; clone size: many; CDR3 protein: CASSFLGRRGTDIPFNEKLFF
J gene: TRBJ2-1; V gene: TRBV6-2/TRBV6-3; clone size: many; CDR3 protein: CATGLAEQFF
J gene: TRBJ2-2; V gene: TRBV2; clone size: few; CDR3 protein: CASVGRYTGELFF
J gene: -; V gene: TRBV27; clone size: many; CDR3 protein: CASSLSGPRTTQYF
J gene: TRBJ2-7; V gene: TRBV6-5; clone size: -; CDR3 protein: CAGSNWGQPYEQYF
J gene: TRBJ2-5; V gene: TRBV3-1; clone size: many; CDR3 protein: CASSQDHRGLGETQYF
J gene: TRBJ1-5; V gene: TRBV20-1; clone size: -; CDR3 protein: CSARGPGQGAYSNQPQHF
J gene: TRBJ2-5; V gene: TRBV7-9; clone size: many; CDR3 protein: CASSLVGGTQYF
J gene: TRBJ2-1; V gene: TRBV20-1; clone size: many; CDR3 protein: CSASPGQGVNEQFF
J gene: TRBJ2-1; V gene: TRBV20-1; clone size: few; CDR3 protein: CSAAGVSYEQFF
J gene: TRBJ2-5; V gene: TRBV7-3; clone size: -; CDR3 protein: CASSLKGGLQTQYF
J gene: TRBJ1-1; V gene: TRBV3-1; clone size: -; CDR3 protein: CASSPLHRANTEAFF
J gene: TRBJ2-1; V gene: TRBV12-3/TRBV12-4; clone size: many; CDR3 protein: CASSILGDRDYNEQFF
J gene: -; V gene: TRBV24-1; clone size: few; CDR3 protein: CATSDGSAGEDEQYF
J gene: TRBJ2-5; V gene: TRBV4-1; clone size: many; CDR3 protein: CASSQGLAGPGTQYF